The 6 T cell receptor beta chains in this list originate from one sample, sequenced in a study of long-term antiretroviral therapy in people with HIV. Investigators performed immunoSEQ version v3.0 at survey level. The method was immunoSEQ multiplex PCR; TCRdb's version includes in-frame clones alone and lacks a portion of them. Of 25,000 to 30,000 clones listed, about 90% are singletons. This specimen consisted of unsorted PBMCs, obtained 1.8 years after starting antiretroviral therapy. The origin of the receptors is a woman aged 18-30 years with HIV.

This clone was found once. The chain recombines TRBV28 with TRBJ2-1, with a possible D match to TRBD2 (6 bases). Trimming removed 6 bases from V and 4 bases from J, with 16 bases in between. The V gene's germline CDR1 is MDHEN and CDR2 SYDVKM. The CDR3 is made up of 15 amino acids. The CDR3, as DNA: TGTGCCAGCAGCTTAGGGCGGGGACCTTACAATGAGCAGTTCTTC. Encoded protein: CASSLGRGPYNEQFF.

This clone showed up just a few times. This sequence joins TRBV6-6 and TRBJ1-1; D gene ambiguous. CDR1 is MNHNY, CDR2 SVGAGI, per germline (reference sequence). The V gene lost 7 bases and the J gene lost 0 bases, with 12 bases spanning the gap. The CDR3 extends over 14 amino acids. The CDR3 region is CASTSDVLNTEAFF. CDR3 DNA: TGTGCCAGCACCTCGGACGTTTTGAACACTGAAGCTTTCTTT.

This chain uses TRBV28 with TRBJ1-2, with D unresolved. Germline values: CDR1 MDHEN, CDR2 SYDVKM. CDR3 length: 10 residues. Trimming stripped 4 bases from V and 7 bases from J, with 4 bases between. CDR3 bases: TGTGCCAGCAGTTCCGTTGGCTACACCTTC. Its protein is CASSSVGYTF.

This sequence joins TRBV7-3 and TRBJ2-5, with D possibly TRBD2 on 5 matching bases. The V gene lost 5 bases and the J gene lost 2 bases, with 9 bases spanning the gap. Germline CDR1 and CDR2: SGHTA and FQGTGA. This CDR3 has 13 amino acids. Written as DNA, the CDR3 is TGTGCCAGCAGCCCTCCGGGACAAGAGACCCAGTACTTC. This translates into CASSPPGQETQYF.

The chain recombines TRBV7-8 with TRBJ1-2; 7 nucleotides agree with TRBD1. CDR1 is SGHVS and CDR2 is FQNEAQ in the germline V gene. The CDR3 has 15 residues. The V gene end was trimmed by 1 base and the J gene end by 8 bases; junction bases not matched to a gene: 10. This CDR3 reads CASSLDRQGVYGYTF. As DNA, the CDR3 is TGTGCCAGCAGCTTAGATCGGCAGGGGGTCTACGGCTACACCTTC.

The V call is TRBV7-9, the J call TRBJ2-2; 7 bases match TRBD1. Germline V lookup: CDR1 SEHNR, CDR2 FQNEAQ (reference sequence). V dropped 4 bases and J dropped 3; count of bases not matched to a gene: 8. CDR3 size: 16 residues. The CDR3 nucleotides are TGTGCCAGCAGCTCACCGACAGGGCTGGACACCGGGGAGCTGTTTTTT. As protein: CASSSPTGLDTGELFF.